The next 5 T cell receptor beta chains were all read from a single sample in a study of blood T cells in healthy people across ages. PCR was performed a second time for about 7 to 11 cycles using a sample-barcoded 5' primer and a J-beta primer mix. From the 5' RACE reads, TCRdb called clonotypes with MiXCR, one entry per CDR3 protein. The repertoire has around 1,700,000 distinct CDR3 sequences, approximately 28% of them found once; the top ten carry less than 9.5%. What was sequenced was blood. Receptors originate from a woman aged 25-40 years in good health.

This chain joins TRBV7-8 and TRBJ2-3; D uncertain. The CDR3 is 15 amino acids. Germline CDR1 is SGHVS and CDR2 is FQNEAQ. The V end lost 2 bases, the J end lost 0 bases, and 9 bases lay between the germline ends. The chain's CDR3 is CASSLFSSSTDTQYF. DNA for the CDR3: TGTGCCAGCAGCTTATTTTCCTCTAGCACAGATACGCAGTATTTT.

This clonotype appeared a few times. The V call is TRBV5-1, the J call TRBJ2-7; 9 bases align to TRBD2. Germline CDR1 SGHRS, CDR2 YFSETQ. The CDR3 sequence is 14 residues long. V lost 3 bases to trimming and J lost 5 bases; unmatched junction nucleotides: 6. The CDR3 DNA follows: TGCGCCAGCAGCTCAGGGCCTAGCGGGGACGAGCAGTACTTC. Translation: CASSSGPSGDEQYF. Drawing the rest from reference TRBV5-1 and TRBJ2-7, the complete variable domain is KAGVTQTPRYLIKTRGQQVTLSCSPISGHRSVSWYQQTPGQGLQFLFEYFSETQRNKGNFPGRFSGRQFSNSRSEMNVSTLELGDSALYLCASSSGPSGDEQYFGPGTRLTVT.

The chain recombines TRBV15 with TRBJ2-3; the D is unclear. Trimming pared 5 bases from V and 1 base from J, leaving 10 bases between. The CDR3 consists of 14 residues. Germline lookup yields CDR1 LNHNV and CDR2 YYDKDF (reference sequence). The CDR3 DNA is TGTGCCACCAGCCCCCGGTCGGGCACAGATACGCAGTATTTT. Protein product: CATSPRSGTDTQYF.

The chain carries TRBV12-5 and TRBJ2-1; 10 nucleotides align to TRBD2. The V and J ends lost 4 bases and 4 bases, in that order; junction bases with no gene match: 4. Germline-derived CDR1 and CDR2 are LGHNT and FRNRAP. This CDR3 region has 15 residues. CDR3 sequence reads: CASGSWTSGYNEQFF. In nucleotides, the CDR3 is TGTGCTAGTGGTTCCTGGACTAGCGGTTACAATGAGCAGTTCTTC. Together with reference TRBV12-5 and TRBJ2-1, the CDR3 gives the full variable domain: DARVTQTPRHKVTEMGQEVTMRCQPILGHNTVFWYRQTMMQGLELLAYFRNRAPLDDSGMPKDRFSAEMPDATLATLKIQPSEPRDSAVYFCASGSWTSGYNEQFFGPGTRLTVL.

This clonotype was observed many times. This chain connects TRBV7-3 to TRBJ2-5; tentatively, D is TRBD2 (5 bases). CDR3 length: 15 amino acids. CDR1 is SGHTA and CDR2 is FQGTGA in the germline V gene. Trimming removed 3 bases at V and 5 bases at J, with 16 bases between. The CDR3 loop reads CASSFGTLKRETQYF. Written as DNA, the CDR3 is TGTGCCAGCAGCTTCGGCACTCTCAAGCGGGAGACCCAGTACTTC.